The 20 T cell receptor beta chains below all came from one sample that was sequenced in a study of molecular identifiers for immune sequencing clone quantification listed by TCRdb under 2018. The protocol used for the library was PCR. The instrument was a NextSeq 500. The public reads were reprocessed in TCRdb via fastp at Q25 and MiXCR, keeping in-frame beta chains. All rows with the same CDR3 protein become a single entry with the most common DNA and genes. Across this sample there are hundreds of thousands of distinct CDR3 sequences, with about 25% seen only once. The ten largest clones represent 0.7% to 0.95% of the sample. The material sequenced was naive CD8+ T cells from blood, with Jurkat cell RNA spiked in. Explained via the paper, the cell subset or site label denotes: FACS-sorted CD8+CD4-CCR7+CD45RA+ naive T cells. These receptors came from a human donor in good health. Some libraries in this study had Jurkat cell RNA spiked in.

The V and J genes are TRBV4-1 and TRBJ2-3, with a weak D call TRBD2 (6 bases). There are 14 residues in the CDR3. Germline CDR1 and CDR2: MGHRA and YSYEKL. The V end was cut by 8 bases, the J end by 4 bases, with 16 bases between. CDR3 in amino acids: CASRSGAGADTQYF. The CDR3 nucleotides are TGCGCCAGCCGCTCGGGAGCGGGCGCAGATACGCAGTATTTT.

Of note for this clonotype: It may be a read error: a sequence one base away is much more abundant. The chain recombines TRBV7-9 with TRBJ1-6; the D gene is possibly TRBD1 (5 bases). The germline V and J ends were trimmed by 5 bases and 8 bases, with 19 bases remaining between them. The V gene's germline CDR1 is SEHNR and CDR2 FQNEAQ (reference sequence). The CDR3 covers 16 residues. The CDR3 is CASSQHRDRTDSPLHF. CDR3 nucleotides: TGTGCCAGCAGCCAACACCGGGACCGGACCGATTCACCCCTCCACTTT.

The sample holds a few counts of this clonotype. The rearrangement links TRBV21-1 to TRBJ2-7; the table's D gene call, TRBD1, was not cross checked with the DNA. TRBV21-1 is flagged as a pseudogene. This CDR3 spans 17 amino acids. CDR3 DNA sequence: TGTGCCAGCAGCAAAACGGGGACAGGGAAGAGCTCCTACGAGCAGTACTTC. This gives the protein CASSKTGTGKSSYEQYF.

This clonotype was recorded a few times. This chain links TRBV12-3 or TRBV12-4 with TRBJ2-1, with D unresolved. V dropped 7 bases and J dropped 6 bases, with 19 bases sitting between them. The CDR3 has 15 amino acids. The CDR3 sequence: CASTPSGPKANEQFF. For the CDR3, the DNA is TGTGCCAGCACCCCCTCCGGCCCCAAGGCCAATGAGCAGTTCTTC.

This chain connects TRBV4-1 to TRBJ2-7; 10 nucleotides align to TRBD1. Trimming cost V 4 bases and J 4 bases; bases outside gene matches: 10. Germline lookup yields CDR1 MGHRA and CDR2 YSYEKL. The CDR3 spans 16 residues. As DNA, the CDR3 is TGCGCCAGCAGCCCCGACCGGGGACAGGGGTTTTACGAGCAGTACTTC. The encoded protein is CASSPDRGQGFYEQYF.

This chain links TRBV14 with TRBJ2-5; 8 positions agree with TRBD2. The germline gives CDR1 SGHDN, CDR2 FVKESK. Trimming cost V 4 bases and J 6 bases; bases outside gene matches: 7. This CDR3 spans 14 amino acids. This CDR3 reads CASSLMSGSKTQYF. For the CDR3, the DNA is TGTGCCAGCAGCCTAATGAGCGGGAGTAAGACCCAGTACTTC.

The sample holds many counts of this clonotype. This chain links TRBV11-2 with TRBJ2-7; the D is unclear. Germline V gene lookup returns CDR1 SGHAT and CDR2 FQNNGV. This CDR3 comprises 12 residues. V was clipped by 5 bases and J by 5 bases, with 10 bases between them. The CDR3 region has the DNA TGTGCCAGCAGCCCCCGGGTCCACGAGCAGTACTTC. Amino acids: CASSPRVHEQYF.

In this sample, this clonotype turned up many times. V is TRBV24-1 and J is TRBJ2-1; D perhaps matches TRBD1 (6 bases). This CDR3 is 18 amino acids long. V was trimmed by 3 bases and J by 0 bases, leaving 17 bases between them. CDR1 and CDR2 (germline): KGHDR, SFDVKD. The CDR3 nucleotides are TGTGCCACCAGTGATCGACGCCCAGGGGTGAGCTCCTACAATGAGCAGTTCTTC. Translation: CATSDRRPGVSSYNEQFF.

A word on this clonotype: A read error may be the cause here, since a much bigger clone is one base away. CDR3: CASRNRDPAQGTDTQYF. CDR3 coding DNA: TGTGCCAGCAGGAACCGGGATCCTGCCCAGGGGACAGATACGCAGTATTTT. The V call is TRBV12-3 or TRBV12-4, the J call TRBJ2-3; D perhaps matches TRBD1 (6 bases). Trimming removed 6 bases from V and 3 bases from J, with 22 bases in between. The CDR3 covers 17 residues.

This clonotype was seen just once. This could be a read error, since a much larger clone is one nucleotide away. A read error is likely, as this CDR3 ends without the conserved phenylalanine or tryptophan. This chain uses TRBV7-9 with TRBJ2-3; 7 bases are shared with TRBD1. V gave up 7 bases and J gave up 0 bases; unmatched junction bases: 13. CDR3 length: 17 amino acids. CDR1 and CDR2 (germline): SEHNR, FQNEAQ (reference sequence). Written as DNA, the CDR3 is TGTGCCAGCACCCCAGTCGGACAGGAGAATAGCACAGATACGCAGTATCTT. Its protein is CASTPVGQENSTDTQYL.

To note about this clonotype: It may be a read error: a sequence one base away is much more abundant. The chain is built from TRBV20-1 and TRBJ2-3; D remains ambiguous. This CDR3 has 15 amino acids. The germline gives CDR1 DFQATT, CDR2 SNEGSKA (reference sequence). CDR3 region: CSAGEIDISWDTQYF. CDR3 sequence (DNA): TGCAGTGCTGGAGAAATCGACATATCTTGGGATACGCAGTATTTT.

The chain employs TRBV7-9 and TRBJ1-2; D remains unclear. The CDR3 runs to 16 residues. CDR1 is SEHNR and CDR2 is FQNEAQ in the germline V gene (reference sequence). V lost 0 bases, J lost 8 bases, and 19 bases lay in between. Written as DNA, the CDR3 is TGTGCCAGCAGCTTAGCGATGGACGTGGGTCTTTGGGGCTACACCTTC. This codes for CASSLAMDVGLWGYTF.

This clonotype was seen repeatedly, ten times or more. This sequence joins TRBV18 and TRBJ1-4; TRBD1 aligns across 7 bases. V shed 2 bases, J shed 5 bases, and the junction held 2 bases outside the gene matches. Germline V lookup: CDR1 KGHSH, CDR2 LQKENI. The CDR3 loop spans 14 amino acids. The CDR3 sequence is CASSPWDRNEKLFF. CDR3 bases: TGTGCCAGCTCACCATGGGACAGAAATGAAAAACTGTTTTTT.

This clonotype was recorded many times. V gene TRBV14 combines with J gene TRBJ2-1, with D tentatively TRBD2 (6 bases). The V and J ends lost 5 bases and 8 bases respectively, with 22 bases between them. CDR3 size: 16 residues. The germline V gene has CDR1 SGHDN and CDR2 FVKESK. CDR3 loop: CASSYRLGREYYEQFF. DNA of the CDR3: TGTGCCAGCAGCTACCGACTGGGCCGGGAGTACTATGAGCAGTTCTTC. The variable domain in full, with the rest retrieved from reference TRBV14 and TRBJ2-1, is EAGVTQFPSHSVIEKGQTVTLRCDPISGHDNLYWYRRVMGKEIKFLLHFVKESKQDESGMPNNRFLAERTGGTYSTLKVQPAELEDSGVYFCASSYRLGREYYEQFFGPGTRLTVL.

The chain joins TRBV11-1 to TRBJ2-3; D possibly uses TRBD1 or TRBD2 (5 bases each). V was clipped by 5 bases and J by 4 bases, with 13 bases between them. The CDR3 extends over 14 amino acids. The germline V gene has CDR1 SGHAT and CDR2 FQDESV (reference sequence). In DNA, the CDR3 is TGTGCCAGCAGCCTCTTTGGGGGTTCAGATACGCAGTATTTT. Protein: CASSLFGGSDTQYF.

This clonotype came up a few times. The chain has TRBV25-1 and TRBJ2-5; TRBD2 might be the D (5 bases). Per germline, CDR1 MGHDK and CDR2 SYGVNS. This CDR3 is 13 amino acids long. Trimming took 0 bases from V and 4 from J, leaving 6 bases between them. This CDR3 is CASSEYRGETQYF. In DNA, the CDR3 is TGTGCCAGCAGTGAATACCGGGGAGAGACCCAGTACTTC.

The V gene is TRBV2, the J gene TRBJ1-2; D ambiguous. The CDR3 runs 16 residues. The germline V and J ends were trimmed by 1 base and 4 bases, with 16 bases remaining between them. Germline CDR1 and CDR2: SNHLY and FYNNEI. CDR3 sequence (DNA): TGTGCCAGCAGTGAAGTGTCTGGGATCCCTCTCTATGGCTACACCTTC. This gives the protein CASSEVSGIPLYGYTF.

This clonotype was found once. The rearrangement links TRBV12-3 or TRBV12-4 to TRBJ2-5; tentative D call: TRBD2 (5 bases). CDR3 length: 17 residues. The V and J ends lost 1 base and 3 bases respectively, with 18 bases between them. The CDR3 loop reads CASSLGKPSWGEETQYF. The CDR3 DNA sequence: TGTGCCAGCAGTTTAGGCAAACCTAGCTGGGGAGAAGAGACCCAGTACTTC.

This clonotype was recorded many times. V usage is TRBV14 and J usage is TRBJ2-5; a weak D match, TRBD2 (5 bases). The CDR3 loop spans 15 amino acids. The germline V gene encodes CDR1 SGHDN and CDR2 FVKESK. V lost 7 bases and J lost 2, with 17 bases in between. In DNA, the CDR3 is TGTGCCAGCATTATGGAGGTTCCGGCGCAAGAGACCCAGTACTTC. Protein sequence: CASIMEVPAQETQYF.

This clonotype was seen at least ten times. V is TRBV12-3 or TRBV12-4 and J is TRBJ2-3, with D hard to call. V was clipped by 1 base and J by 3 bases, with 11 bases between them. The CDR3 runs 15 residues. In nucleotides, the CDR3 is TGTGCCAGCAGTTTAGACCGCGTCCCAACAGATACGCAGTATTTT. Translation: CASSLDRVPTDTQYF.